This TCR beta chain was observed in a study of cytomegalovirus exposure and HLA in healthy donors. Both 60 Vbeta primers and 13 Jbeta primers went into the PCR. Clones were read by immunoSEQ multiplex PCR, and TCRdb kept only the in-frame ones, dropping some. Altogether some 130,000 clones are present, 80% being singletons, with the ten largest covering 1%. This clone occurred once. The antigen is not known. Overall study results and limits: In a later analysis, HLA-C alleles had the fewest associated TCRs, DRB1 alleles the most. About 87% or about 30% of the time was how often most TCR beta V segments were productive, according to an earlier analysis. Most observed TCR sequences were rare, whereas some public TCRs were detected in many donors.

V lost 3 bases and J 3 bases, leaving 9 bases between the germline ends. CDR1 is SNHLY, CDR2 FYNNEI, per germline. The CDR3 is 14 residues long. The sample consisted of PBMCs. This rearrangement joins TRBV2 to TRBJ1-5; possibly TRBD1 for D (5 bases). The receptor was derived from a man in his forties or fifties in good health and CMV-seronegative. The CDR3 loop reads CASSEGQINQPQHF. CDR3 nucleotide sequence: TGTGCCAGCAGTGAGGGGCAGATCAATCAGCCCCAGCATTTT.